The 30 T cell receptor beta chains listed next were all sequenced from one sample in a study of OX40 agonist ivuxolimab in advanced cancers. Using immunoSEQ multiplex PCR, the repertoire was profiled, and TCRdb retains in-frame clones only, with some absent. The sample holds 37,000 or so clones, 87% seen once. The sequencing here drew on CD4+ or CD8+ T cells sorted from blood, taken in a trial of the OX40 agonist ivuxolimab. All receptors come from an adult with an advanced solid tumor such as melanoma, head and neck, liver or kidney cancer.

The chain has TRBV25-1 and TRBJ2-7; 9 bases agree with TRBD1. This CDR3 region has 16 residues. Looked up from germline, CDR1 is MGHDK and CDR2 is SYGVNS. The ends lost 3 bases at V and 5 bases at J; junction bases unmatched: 11. CDR3 sequence: CASSENHGTGFHEQYF. The CDR3 DNA is TGTGCCAGCAGTGAGAACCATGGGACAGGGTTCCACGAGCAGTACTTC.

The chain carries TRBV5-6 and TRBJ1-2; no reliable D call. Germline V lookup: CDR1 SGHDT, CDR2 YYEEEE. This CDR3 contains 13 residues. V lost 0 bases, J lost 3 bases, and 6 bases lay in between. CDR3: CASSLAADYGYTF. The CDR3 nucleotides read TGTGCCAGCAGCTTGGCGGCGGACTATGGCTACACCTTC.

The chain carries TRBV4-3 and TRBJ1-1; D is unclear. The CDR3 length is 13 residues. Germline V gene sequence: CDR1 LGHNA, CDR2 YSLEER. The germline V and J ends were trimmed by 5 bases and 2 bases, with 9 bases remaining between them. CDR3 coding DNA: TGCGCCAGCAGCTTCCGAAGCAACACTGAAGCTTTCTTT. Residues: CASSFRSNTEAFF.

This clone was seen once. This rearrangement joins TRBV9 to TRBJ2-7; weak D call: TRBD1 (5 bases). CDR3 length: 14 residues. Per germline, CDR1 SGDLS and CDR2 YYNGEE. Deletions cut 2 bases from V and 1 base from J, with 10 bases between. The DNA for the CDR3 is TGTGCCAGCAGCGTTAGAGACAGTTCCTACGAGCAGTACTTC. Its protein is CASSVRDSSYEQYF.

The V call is TRBV7-9, the J call TRBJ2-7, with D maybe TRBD1 (6 bases). Germline V gives CDR1 SEHNR, CDR2 FQNEAQ (reference sequence). The CDR3 spans 16 residues. V lost 5 bases to trimming and J lost 7 bases, with 24 bases between them. The CDR3, as DNA: TGTGCCAGCAGCCCCGCCGGAGACAGGCAAGTCTATGAGCAGTACTTC. Translation gives CASSPAGDRQVYEQYF.

The chain links TRBV4-3 to TRBJ1-5; D gene ambiguous. Trimming left V 0 bases short and J 4 bases short, with 4 bases between. In germline, CDR1 is LGHNA, CDR2 YSLEER. The CDR3 extends over 13 amino acids. CDR3 coding DNA: TGCGCCAGCAGCCAAGATGTGAATCAGCCCCAGCATTTT. Residues: CASSQDVNQPQHF.

V is TRBV4-3 and J is TRBJ2-3, with TRBD1 identical over 8 bases. Looked up from germline, CDR1 is LGHNA and CDR2 is YSLEER. The CDR3 consists of 15 residues. After removal of 0 bases from V and 4 bases from J, the junction contained 3 bases not matched to a gene. CDR3 nucleotide sequence: TGCGCCAGCAGCCAAGATAAACAGGGGGCAGATACGCAGTATTTT. This gives the protein CASSQDKQGADTQYF.

This clone is a singleton in its sample. It is likely a read error: a sequence one base away is far more abundant. The chain joins TRBV5-1 to TRBJ2-7; D is ambiguous. The germline CDR1 and CDR2 sequences are SGHRS and YFSETQ. Trimming removed 0 bases at V and 6 bases at J, with 7 bases between. CDR3 size: 12 residues. The CDR3 DNA follows: TGCGCCAGCAGCTTGGAGTGGTCCGAGCAGTACTTC. It translates to CASSLEWSEQYF. The full variable domain, in which reference TRBV5-1 and TRBJ2-7 provide the parts outside the CDR3, is KAGVTQTPRYLIKTRGQQVTLSCSPISGHRSVSWYQQTPGQGLQFLFEYFSETQRNKGNFPGRFSGRQFSNSRSEMNVSTLELGDSALYLCASSLEWSEQYFGPGTRLTVT.

This chain connects TRBV13 to TRBJ2-1; TRBD1 aligns across 8 bases. The trim removed 5 bases at V and 3 bases at J, leaving 6 bases unmatched. Germline-derived CDR1 and CDR2 are PRHDT and FYEKMQ (reference sequence). This CDR3 contains 15 residues. The CDR3 region has the DNA TGTGCCAGCAGCCACCGAGGGACAGGCTACAATGAGCAGTTCTTC. It translates to CASSHRGTGYNEQFF.

The chain carries TRBV27 and TRBJ1-2; D may be TRBD1 (5 bases). This CDR3 region has 15 residues. Germline CDR1 and CDR2: MNHEY and SMNVEV (reference sequence). Trimming took 6 bases from V and 4 from J, leaving 18 bases between them. The CDR3 loop is CASSPVLGRGYGYTF. CDR3 coding DNA: TGTGCCAGCAGCCCCGTTTTGGGGCGGGGCTATGGCTACACCTTC.

The chain is built from TRBV11-2 and TRBJ2-1; no firm D call. The CDR3 sequence is 14 residues long. V dropped 8 bases and J dropped 5 bases, with 16 bases sitting between them. The V gene's germline CDR1 is SGHAT and CDR2 FQNNGV. CDR3 residues: CASSYNGNHNEQFF. Here the CDR3 DNA reads TGTGCCAGCTCATATAACGGCAACCACAATGAGCAGTTCTTC.

The J gene is TRBJ1-1, the V gene TRBV27; 10 positions agree with TRBD1. Germline V lookup: CDR1 MNHEY, CDR2 SMNVEV (reference sequence). Trimming cost V 6 bases and J 3 bases; bases outside gene matches: 13. The CDR3 totals 17 residues. CDR3 DNA: TGTGCCAGCAGACCATCGACAGGGGGCCTTGTGGACACTGAAGCTTTCTTT. This gives the protein CASRPSTGGLVDTEAFF.

The chain joins TRBV5-6 to TRBJ1-1, with 9 bases matching TRBD1. This CDR3 has 15 residues. J was trimmed by 3 bases and V by 4 bases; bases with no gene match: 7. Germline-derived CDR1 and CDR2 are SGHDT and YYEEEE. The CDR3 coding sequence is TGTGCCAGCAGCGCAATCGGGACAGGGTACACTGAAGCTTTCTTT. This gives the protein CASSAIGTGYTEAFF.

The chain joins TRBV4-2 to TRBJ2-1; D is unclear. CDR3 length: 14 amino acids. Germline-derived CDR1 and CDR2 are LGHNA and YNFKEQ. V lost 4 bases and J lost 8, with 15 bases in between. CDR3 nucleotides: TGTGCCAGCAGCCCGATCGCGACCACGGATGAGCAGTTCTTC. Amino acid sequence: CASSPIATTDEQFF.

For this clone: A junction boundary mismatches the germline segment, possibly from a read error. This sequence joins TRBV7-8 and TRBJ2-1, with D tentatively TRBD2 (5 bases). Germline loops: CDR1 SGHVS, CDR2 FQNEAQ. The CDR3 loop spans 12 amino acids. CDR3 region: CASSERGNEQFF. The CDR3 bases are TGCGCCAGCAGCGAACGGGGCAATGAGCAGTTCTTC.

The chain recombines TRBV7-6 with TRBJ2-7, with TRBD1 matching 7 bases. In germline, CDR1 is SGHVS, CDR2 FNYEAQ. The CDR3 extends over 14 amino acids. Trimming at V came to 5 bases and at J to 4 bases, leaving 8 bases not matched to a gene. The CDR3 protein is CASSPSGQDYEQYF. CDR3 bases: TGTGCCAGCAGCCCGTCCGGACAGGATTACGAGCAGTACTTC.

The rearrangement uses TRBV7-6 and TRBJ2-5, with unresolved D. Germline assignment: CDR1 SGHVS and CDR2 FNYEAQ. The CDR3 runs 17 residues. The V end was cut by 2 bases, the J end by 2 bases, with 18 bases between. The CDR3, as DNA: TGTGCCAGCAGCTTATGGGCAGACGAGGTTAGGCAAGAGACCCAGTACTTC. Translated: CASSLWADEVRQETQYF.

This clone is labeled as medium-sized (0.01 to 0.1%). The rearrangement links TRBV12-5 to TRBJ2-2; the D gene is possibly TRBD1 (6 bases). There are 14 residues in the CDR3. Trimming took 6 bases from V and 4 from J, leaving 12 bases between them. CDR1 is LGHNT, CDR2 FRNRAP, per germline. The CDR3 loop reads CASGVGGSTGELFF. In nucleotides, the CDR3 is TGTGCTAGTGGAGTAGGGGGAAGCACCGGGGAGCTGTTTTTT.

The chain has TRBV27 and TRBJ2-2; no firm D call. The germline V gene has CDR1 MNHEY and CDR2 SMNVEV (reference sequence). The CDR3 consists of 12 residues. V lost 5 bases, J lost 3 bases, and 4 bases lay in between. This CDR3 reads CASSTYTGELFF. Written as DNA, the CDR3 is TGTGCCAGCAGTACCTACACCGGGGAGCTGTTTTTT.

V usage is TRBV6-5 and J usage is TRBJ2-7; 9 nucleotides match TRBD1. Germline CDR1 is MNHEY and CDR2 is SVGAGI. After removal of 7 bases from V and 5 bases from J, the junction contained 9 bases not matched to a gene. The CDR3 is made up of 14 amino acids. The CDR3 protein is CASNLDRGIDEQYF. CDR3 sequence (DNA): TGTGCCAGCAACCTGGACAGGGGTATCGACGAGCAGTACTTC.

This clone was detected a few times. V usage is TRBV11-2 and J usage is TRBJ2-2; 7 bases are shared with TRBD2. The CDR3 contains 14 residues. Trimming cost V 0 bases and J 8 bases; bases outside gene matches: 3. The germline gives CDR1 SGHAT, CDR2 FQNNGV. As DNA, the CDR3 is TGTGCCAGCAGCTTAGACCAGCGGGGAGGGGAGCTGTTTTTT. It codes for CASSLDQRGGELFF.

The genes are TRBV6-5 and TRBJ2-5; TRBD2 is a possible D gene (6 bases). Between the trimmed V and J ends, which lost 3 bases and 4 bases, there was a span of 9 bases. Looked up from germline, CDR1 is MNHEY and CDR2 is SVGAGI. The CDR3 is 13 amino acids. In DNA, the CDR3 is TGTGCCAGCAGTTATTTGGGGGGAGAGACCCAGTACTTC. It translates to CASSYLGGETQYF.

This clone was seen only once. The chain combines TRBV5-4 with TRBJ2-5; weak D call: TRBD2 (5 bases). Germline CDR1 SGHNT, CDR2 YYREEE (reference sequence). CDR3 length: 14 residues. Trimming took 4 bases from V and 2 from J, leaving 12 bases between them. CDR3 amino acids: CASSPGILQETQYF. The CDR3 bases are TGTGCCAGCAGCCCCGGGATACTTCAAGAGACCCAGTACTTC.

V gene TRBV4-3 combines with J gene TRBJ2-3, with a tentative D call TRBD2 (6 bases). The CDR3 length is 16 residues. Germline V CDR1 and CDR2: LGHNA, YSLEER. V was pared by 0 bases and J by 8 bases, with 18 bases between. This CDR3 is CASSQDRRGGQGTQYF. The CDR3, as DNA: TGCGCCAGCAGCCAAGATAGGCGCGGAGGGCAAGGTACGCAGTATTTT.

The V gene is TRBV13, the J gene TRBJ1-1; D call uncertain. The V end lost 0 bases, the J end lost 1 base, and 3 bases lay between the germline ends. This CDR3 comprises 13 residues. Germline V gene lookup returns CDR1 PRHDT and CDR2 FYEKMQ (reference sequence). CDR3 protein: CASSLGGNTEAFF. CDR3 in DNA: TGTGCCAGCAGCTTAGGGGGGAACACTGAAGCTTTCTTT.

This clone was recorded only once. The chain employs TRBV7-6 and TRBJ1-5; TRBD1 is a possible D gene (6 bases). Per germline, CDR1 SGHVS and CDR2 FNYEAQ. The CDR3 extends over 17 amino acids. V lost 1 base and J 2 bases, leaving 15 bases between the germline ends. The CDR3 loop is CASSLDVGAGGNQPQHF. The DNA of the CDR3 is TGTGCCAGCAGCTTAGATGTTGGGGCAGGGGGCAATCAGCCCCAGCATTTT.

The chain links TRBV15 to TRBJ1-4; D may be TRBD1 (6 bases). Trimming pared 3 bases from V and 4 bases from J, leaving 12 bases between. This CDR3 is built from 15 residues. Germline values: CDR1 LNHNV, CDR2 YYDKDF (reference sequence). CDR3 nucleotide sequence: TGTGCCACCAGCAGTAACGACAGGATTAATGAAAAACTGTTTTTT. Encoded protein: CATSSNDRINEKLFF.

The chain employs TRBV7-9 and TRBJ2-7; D is ambiguous. In germline, CDR1 is SEHNR, CDR2 FQNEAQ (reference sequence). CDR3 length: 11 residues. V lost 7 bases to trimming and J lost 3 bases, with 7 bases between them. CDR3 sequence (DNA): TGTGCCAGCACCTCAAACTACGAGCAGTACTTC. Translation gives CASTSNYEQYF.

The J gene is TRBJ2-2, the V gene TRBV4-1; D ambiguous. V lost 1 base and J lost 4, with 7 bases in between. In germline, CDR1 is MGHRA, CDR2 YSYEKL. The CDR3 totals 14 residues. CDR3: CASSQGVGTGELFF. CDR3 bases: TGCGCCAGCAGCCAAGGAGTAGGCACCGGGGAGCTGTTTTTT.

V gene TRBV2 combines with J gene TRBJ1-3; the D gene is possibly TRBD1 (5 bases). With 6 bases removed from V and 0 bases from J, the gap between germline ends came to 9 bases. CDR3 size: 14 residues. Germline CDR1 reads SNHLY; CDR2 reads FYNNEI. CDR3 residues: CASRLRDSGNTIYF. The DNA for the CDR3 is TGTGCCAGCAGGCTCAGGGACTCTGGAAACACCATATATTTT. Drawing the rest from reference TRBV2 and TRBJ1-3, the complete variable domain is EPEVTQTPSHQVTQMGQEVILRCVPISNHLYFYWYRQILGQKVEFLVSFYNNEISEKSEIFDDQFSVERPDGSNFTLKIRSTKLEDSAMYFCASRLRDSGNTIYFGEGSWLTVV.